This passage covers 20 T cell receptor beta chains from one sample sequenced in a study of blood T cell repertoires in COVID-19. Method: immunoSEQ multiplex PCR; TCRdb's copy keeps in-frame clones and lacks some. The data hold 200,000 to 250,000 clones, with roughly 89% observed a single time. Sequenced sample: peripheral blood. The receptor set was obtained from a man aged 55 to 70 who had recovered from COVID-19.

This chain connects TRBV5-1 to TRBJ2-2; 10 bases match TRBD1. The germline V gene encodes CDR1 SGHRS and CDR2 YFSETQ. V trimming: 4 bases; J trimming: 6 bases; junction bases outside the gene matches: 6. There are 15 residues in the CDR3. The CDR3 DNA reads as TGCGCCAGCAGCCCTCGGACAGGGGGATCCGGGGAGCTGTTTTTT. This codes for CASSPRTGGSGELFF.

Only a few counts were recorded for this clone. The rearrangement joins TRBV2 to TRBJ1-6; 7 bases are a match to TRBD1. Germline-derived CDR1 and CDR2 are SNHLY and FYNNEI. This CDR3 is 15 amino acids long. V was pared by 2 bases and J by 5 bases, with 3 bases of the junction left unmatched. In DNA form, the CDR3 reads TGTGCCAGCAGTGAAAGGGGGACAGATAATTCACCCCTCCACTTT. Residues: CASSERGTDNSPLHF.

The rearrangement uses TRBV7-3 and TRBJ2-1; 7 bases fit TRBD2. Germline-derived CDR1 and CDR2 are SGHTA and FQGTGA. Germline trimming cut 1 base from V and 4 bases from J; bases unmatched to any gene: 13. CDR3 length: 18 residues. CDR3 in DNA: TGTGCCAGCAGCTTAAATCCTAGCGGCCCCACGGGGTACAATGAGCAGTTCTTC. Translation: CASSLNPSGPTGYNEQFF.

The chain couples TRBV11-3 to TRBJ2-1; D possibly corresponds to TRBD2 (7 bases). V shed 4 bases and J shed 3 bases, with 13 bases lying between them. The germline V gene has CDR1 SGHNT and CDR2 YENEEA. The CDR3 consists of 15 residues. DNA of the CDR3: TGTGCCAGCAGCTCGGGGGGCGGGCGCTACAATGAGCAGTTCTTC. This gives the protein CASSSGGGRYNEQFF.

V is TRBV12-3 or TRBV12-4 and J is TRBJ2-7; 8 bases are shared with TRBD1. With V trimmed by 7 bases and J by 9 bases, 11 bases remained unmatched. This CDR3 is 13 amino acids long. In DNA form, the CDR3 reads TGTGCCAGCAACTCAGGGGGCCGGTCGGTGCAGTACTTC. Amino acids: CASNSGGRSVQYF.

This chain connects TRBV19 to TRBJ2-1; tentative D call: TRBD2 (6 bases). CDR3 size: 13 residues. Germline assignment: CDR1 LNHDA and CDR2 SQIVND (reference sequence). With 3 bases removed from V and 8 bases from J, the gap between germline ends came to 11 bases. CDR3 region: CASSILAADEQFF. The DNA of the CDR3 is TGTGCCAGTAGTATCTTAGCGGCGGATGAGCAGTTCTTC.

The V call is TRBV5-1, the J call TRBJ1-3; maybe TRBD1 (5 bases). The V end lost 1 base, the J end lost 0 bases, and 17 bases lay between the germline ends. Germline CDR1 SGHRS, CDR2 YFSETQ. The CDR3 runs 18 residues. The CDR3 region is CASSLMMGGTGSGNTIYF. CDR3 bases: TGCGCCAGCAGCTTGATGATGGGGGGAACCGGCTCTGGAAACACCATATATTTT.

The rearrangement joins TRBV19 to TRBJ2-2; 8 bases are shared with TRBD1. CDR1 and CDR2 (germline): LNHDA, SQIVND (reference sequence). J was trimmed by 4 bases and V by 4 bases; bases with no gene match: 2. This CDR3 is 14 amino acids long. CDR3 in DNA: TGTGCCAGTAGTACAACAGGGGGCACCGGGGAGCTGTTTTTT. Translation: CASSTTGGTGELFF.

This rearrangement joins TRBV6-5 to TRBJ2-7; 7 bases line up with TRBD2. The germline CDR1 and CDR2 sequences are MNHEY and SVGAGI. V trimming: 5 bases; J trimming: 7 bases; junction bases outside the gene matches: 8. The CDR3 is made up of 13 amino acids. The CDR3 DNA sequence: TGTGCCAGCAGTCGCGGGGCGGGGGTGGAGCAGTACTTC. Amino acid sequence: CASSRGAGVEQYF.

This rearrangement joins TRBV6-2 or TRBV6-3 to TRBJ2-1; 15 nucleotides match TRBD2. Germline V gives CDR1 MNHEY, CDR2 SVGEGT. Trimming at V came to 0 bases and at J to 6 bases, leaving 9 bases not matched to a gene. This CDR3 spans 19 amino acids. The CDR3 spells CASSYSTRTSGRVANEQFF. The CDR3 region has the DNA TGTGCCAGCAGTTACTCGACTAGGACTAGCGGGAGGGTCGCCAATGAGCAGTTCTTC.

The V call is TRBV6-2 or TRBV6-3, the J call TRBJ2-1, with a tentative D call TRBD2 (5 bases). CDR3 length equals 17 residues. Germline V gives CDR1 MNHEY, CDR2 SVGEGT. V gave up 2 bases and J gave up 2 bases, with 16 bases separating them. The CDR3 spells CASSYLIGLATYNEQFF. DNA for the CDR3: TGTGCCAGCAGTTACCTCATTGGACTGGCCACCTACAATGAGCAGTTCTTC.

The rearrangement joins TRBV21-1 to TRBJ2-1; the table's TRBD2 call for D was not verified on the DNA. TRBV21-1 is recorded as a pseudogene. This CDR3 spans 18 amino acids. CDR3 sequence: CASSKESLAGGRYNEQFF. CDR3 DNA sequence: TGTGCCAGCAGCAAAGAGTCTCTAGCGGGGGGCCGATACAATGAGCAGTTCTTC.

CDR3 amino acids: CSASPDRDYGYTF. Here the CDR3 DNA reads TGCAGTGCTAGTCCCGACAGGGACTATGGCTACACCTTC. This chain links TRBV20-1 with TRBJ1-2; 7 positions agree with TRBD1. The CDR3 consists of 13 residues. Germline CDR1 DFQATT, CDR2 SNEGSKA (reference sequence). The junction had 4 bases not matched to a gene; V was cut back by 3 bases and J by 3 bases.

The DNA for the CDR3 is TGTGCCAGCAGAGCGGCGGGGGGGACCGGGGAGCTGTTTTTT. Its protein product is CASRAAGGTGELFF. This chain uses TRBV27 with TRBJ2-2; 9 positions agree with TRBD2. CDR1 is MNHEY, CDR2 SMNVEV, per germline (reference sequence). J was trimmed by 5 bases and V by 6 bases; bases with no gene match: 4. The CDR3 covers 14 residues.

The CDR3 region has the DNA TGTGCCAGCAGCCTATTTGACTATGGCTACACCTTC. It specifies CASSLFDYGYTF. The chain carries TRBV12-3 or TRBV12-4 and TRBJ1-2; D ambiguous. This CDR3 region has 12 residues. V lost 6 bases and J lost 3, with 8 bases in between.

This chain links TRBV2 with TRBJ2-1; TRBD2 agrees at 10 bases. The CDR3 runs to 16 residues. The ends lost 6 bases at V and 1 base at J; junction bases unmatched: 6. Germline CDR1 SNHLY, CDR2 FYNNEI. CDR3 nucleotide sequence: TGTGCCAGCAGCTCCGCACTAGCGGGGTCCTACAATGAGCAGTTCTTC. It yields the protein CASSSALAGSYNEQFF.

The V call is TRBV7-3, the J call TRBJ1-6, with D possibly TRBD1 on 5 matching bases. CDR1 is SGHTA and CDR2 is FQGTGA in the germline V gene. The ends were cut back, 5 bases at V and 7 bases at J, with 12 bases in the middle. CDR3 size: 14 residues. As DNA, the CDR3 is TGTGCCAGCAGCCCTCAGGGTTGGAATTCACCCCTCCACTTT. Translation: CASSPQGWNSPLHF.

The chain is built from TRBV18 and TRBJ2-7, with TRBD1 matching 8 bases. The CDR3 loop spans 14 amino acids. Germline values: CDR1 KGHSH, CDR2 LQKENI. V shed 3 bases and J 5 bases; nucleotides not matched to a gene: 6. The CDR3 DNA reads as TGTGCCAGCTCACCTCAGGGGGCGCAGAACGAGCAGTACTTC. Its protein is CASSPQGAQNEQYF.

The chain combines TRBV6-5 with TRBJ2-3; 8 nucleotides agree with TRBD2. This CDR3 contains 14 residues. J lost 8 bases, V lost 8 bases, and 12 bases had no gene match. Germline V CDR1 and CDR2: MNHEY, SVGAGI. This CDR3 is CASVGRGVSVTQYF. CDR3 DNA sequence: TGTGCCAGCGTGGGGCGGGGGGTCTCGGTTACGCAGTATTTT.

This sequence joins TRBV7-9 and TRBJ1-1; 7 bases line up with TRBD1. The V gene's germline CDR1 is SEHNR and CDR2 FQNEAQ (reference sequence). V was clipped by 5 bases and J by 4 bases; unmatched bases: 4. This CDR3 has 13 residues. The CDR3 sequence: CASSPAGGTEAFF. The CDR3 nucleotides read TGTGCCAGCAGCCCCGCAGGGGGCACTGAAGCTTTCTTT.